What follows are 22 T cell receptor beta chains derived from one specimen sequenced in a study of cytomegalovirus exposure and HLA in healthy donors. Use of 60 Vbeta and 13 Jbeta primers characterized the PCR. The data were produced by immunoSEQ multiplex PCR, yet TCRdb's version contains in-frame clones alone and is incomplete. The data contain about 97,000 clones, over 80% of them seen just once; the ten biggest clones take up approximately 2.4%. The sequencing input was PBMCs. The receptors shown here come from a man in his forties in good health and CMV-seronegative.

The genes are TRBV2 and TRBJ2-1; 9 bases line up with TRBD2. CDR3 size: 21 residues. V was clipped by 1 base and J by 1 base; unmatched bases: 17. Germline CDR1 and CDR2: SNHLY and FYNNEI. The DNA for the CDR3 is TGTGCCAGCAGTGAAGGTCGTGGACTAGCGACTTCCGCGGGGTCCTACAATGAGCAGTTCTTC. This gives the protein CASSEGRGLATSAGSYNEQFF.

The V call is TRBV18, the J call TRBJ2-3; 10 bases match TRBD2. Germline loops: CDR1 KGHSH, CDR2 LQKENI. The length of the CDR3 is 16 residues. Trimming removed 3 bases from V and 1 base from J; junction bases left unmatched: 4. CDR3 DNA sequence: TGTGCCAGCTCACCCCGGACTAGCGGTGGCACAGATACGCAGTATTTT. Protein: CASSPRTSGGTDTQYF.

The V call is TRBV5-1, the J call TRBJ1-2; 10 bases fit TRBD1. The CDR3 totals 14 residues. J was trimmed by 6 bases and V by 7 bases; bases with no gene match: 9. Germline V CDR1 and CDR2: SGHRS, YFSETQ. The CDR3 region is CASQNQTGGNGYTF. The CDR3, as DNA: TGCGCCAGCCAAAATCAGACAGGGGGCAATGGCTACACCTTC.

This clone came up a few times. The chain recombines TRBV7-9 with TRBJ2-2; D is perhaps TRBD2 (5 bases). V dropped 7 bases and J dropped 2 bases, with 11 bases sitting between them. CDR3 length: 14 residues. Germline CDR1 is SEHNR and CDR2 is FQNEAQ (reference sequence). CDR3 protein: CASKSGLNTGELFF. The CDR3 nucleotides read TGTGCCAGCAAGAGTGGACTTAACACCGGGGAGCTGTTTTTT. The full variable domain, rest sourced from reference TRBV7-9 and TRBJ2-2, is DTGVSQNPRHKITKRGQNVTFRCDPISEHNRLYWYRQTLGQGPEFLTYFQNEAQLEKSRLLSDRFSAERPKGSFSTLEIQRTEQGDSAMYLCASKSGLNTGELFFGEGSRLTVL.

The chain recombines TRBV15 with TRBJ2-3; a possible D gene is TRBD1 (6 bases). The CDR3 has 15 amino acids. Looked up from germline, CDR1 is LNHNV and CDR2 is YYDKDF (reference sequence). V lost 0 bases, J lost 2 bases, and 9 bases lay in between. CDR3 amino acids: CATSRDWGPTDTQYF. The DNA for the CDR3 is TGTGCCACCAGCAGAGATTGGGGGCCCACAGATACGCAGTATTTT.

This clone was detected once. The V call is TRBV11-2, the J call TRBJ2-1, with 13 bases that match TRBD2. Germline loops: CDR1 SGHAT, CDR2 FQNNGV. The CDR3 has 18 residues. The J segment lost 2 bases and the V segment lost 4 bases, leaving 8 bases of the junction unmatched. CDR3 region: CASSSRLAGGQTYNEQFF. The CDR3 DNA follows: TGTGCCAGCAGCTCTAGACTAGCGGGGGGCCAGACCTACAATGAGCAGTTCTTC.

The chain uses TRBV2 and TRBJ1-4; 7 positions match TRBD1. The CDR3 totals 16 residues. Trimming cost V 8 bases and J 4 bases; bases outside gene matches: 13. Germline CDR1 is SNHLY and CDR2 is FYNNEI. This CDR3 is CASVTGDARNNEKLFF. The CDR3 bases are TGTGCCAGCGTCACAGGGGATGCCAGGAATAATGAAAAACTGTTTTTT.

This rearrangement joins TRBV19 to TRBJ2-7; D is unclear. Trimming took 1 base from V and 7 from J, leaving 11 bases between them. CDR3 length: 13 amino acids. The germline V gene has CDR1 LNHDA and CDR2 SQIVND (reference sequence). DNA of the CDR3: TGTGCCAGTAGTATAGGGCAAGGCGGAGAGCAGTACTTC. It is translated as CASSIGQGGEQYF.

CDR3 region: CASSQSVGTEVATNEKLFF. In nucleotides, the CDR3 is TGCGCCAGCAGCCAGTCCGTCGGGACAGAAGTTGCAACTAATGAAAAACTGTTTTTT. The chain employs TRBV4-1 and TRBJ1-4; 7 nucleotides line up with TRBD1. Germline V CDR1 and CDR2: MGHRA, YSYEKL. This CDR3 contains 19 residues. With V trimmed by 3 bases and J by 0 bases, 13 bases remained unmatched.

The J gene is TRBJ2-7, the V gene TRBV7-9; D possibly corresponds to TRBD1 (5 bases). The CDR3 contains 14 residues. Germline lookup yields CDR1 SEHNR and CDR2 FQNEAQ (reference sequence). V was pared by 5 bases and J by 3 bases, with 14 bases between. In DNA, the CDR3 is TGTGCCAGCAGCCCCCAGACAGAAAGCTACGAGCAGTACTTC. Encoded protein: CASSPQTESYEQYF.

The table lists this clone with a count of one. This sequence joins TRBV5-4 and TRBJ2-1; 8 nucleotides agree with TRBD1. After removal of 1 base from V and 5 bases from J, the junction contained 8 bases not matched to a gene. The germline gives CDR1 SGHNT, CDR2 YYREEE (reference sequence). The CDR3 length is 16 residues. The CDR3, as DNA: TGTGCCAGCAGCTTGAAAGGGACAGGAGATAACAATGAGCAGTTCTTC. Residues: CASSLKGTGDNNEQFF.

V usage is TRBV7-9 and J usage is TRBJ2-5, with a possible D match to TRBD1 (5 bases). The V and J ends lost 5 bases and 2 bases respectively, with 18 bases between them. CDR3 length equals 16 residues. The germline V gene encodes CDR1 SEHNR and CDR2 FQNEAQ (reference sequence). The CDR3 coding sequence is TGTGCCAGCAGCCCCCGACAGTTAACCTTGCAAGAGACCCAGTACTTC. Protein sequence: CASSPRQLTLQETQYF.

The CDR3 DNA is TGTGCCAGCAAATCTCGACAGACGATGAACACTGAAGCTTTCTTT. Translating gives CASKSRQTMNTEAFF. This chain joins TRBV5-8 and TRBJ1-1, with D perhaps matching TRBD1 (5 bases). The germline V gene has CDR1 SGHTS and CDR2 YDEGEE. The length of the CDR3 is 15 residues. V was shortened by 6 bases and J by 0 bases, with 15 bases between the two germline ends.

The V gene is TRBV7-8, the J gene TRBJ1-1, with 9 bases fitting TRBD1. Trimming took 5 bases from V and 1 from J; bases not matched to a gene: 8. Looked up from germline, CDR1 is SGHVS and CDR2 is FQNEAQ. This CDR3 spans 16 amino acids. Here the CDR3 reads CASSATGGATNTEAFF. CDR3 coding DNA: TGTGCCAGCAGCGCGACAGGGGGGGCGACGAACACTGAAGCTTTCTTT.

This clone was counted a few times. The chain combines TRBV5-4 with TRBJ2-2; D unresolved. The CDR3 has 13 amino acids. Per germline, CDR1 SGHNT and CDR2 YYREEE (reference sequence). Trimming removed 2 bases at V and 6 bases at J, with 8 bases between. The CDR3 here is CASSLSGSGELFF. As DNA, the CDR3 is TGTGCCAGCAGCTTATCCGGGTCCGGGGAGCTGTTTTTT.

The gene calls are TRBV9 and TRBJ2-7, with 9 bases lining up with TRBD1. V shed 4 bases, J shed 3 bases, and the junction held 8 bases outside the gene matches. CDR3 length: 15 amino acids. The V gene's germline CDR1 is SGDLS and CDR2 YYNGEE. The CDR3 is CASSTGTGIYYEQYF. CDR3 DNA: TGTGCCAGCAGCACCGGGACAGGGATTTACTACGAGCAGTACTTC.

This clone was detected once. The chain combines TRBV10-3 with TRBJ2-7; 11 positions agree with TRBD2. The V and J ends lost 1 base and 4 bases, in that order; junction bases with no gene match: 6. CDR3 length: 16 amino acids. Germline V gives CDR1 ENHRY, CDR2 SYGVKD. CDR3 residues: CAISELGGLAEYEQYF. CDR3 coding DNA: TGTGCCATCAGTGAGTTAGGGGGACTAGCGGAATACGAGCAGTACTTC.

The V call is TRBV7-3, the J call TRBJ2-3; 14 positions agree with TRBD2. The junction had 10 bases not matched to a gene; V was cut back by 3 bases and J by 2 bases. CDR3 size: 19 residues. Germline lookup yields CDR1 SGHTA and CDR2 FQGTGA. The CDR3 spells CASSLPPRLAGGVTDTQYF. In DNA form, the CDR3 reads TGTGCCAGCAGCTTGCCTCCCCGACTAGCGGGGGGGGTCACAGATACGCAGTATTTT.

The chain couples TRBV10-1 to TRBJ1-4, with unresolved D. Trimming removed 0 bases at V and 8 bases at J, with 25 bases between. Germline CDR1 and CDR2: WNHNN and SYGVQD (reference sequence). This CDR3 has 19 residues. The CDR3 DNA reads TGCGCCAGCAGTGAGTCGCCGGCCGAAGATCTAGCAACTAGAGAAAAACTGTTTTTT. Its protein product is CASSESPAEDLATREKLFF.

This clone was found once. J is TRBJ1-1 and V is TRBV10-3; D is unclear. Trimming took 3 bases from V and 11 from J, leaving 13 bases between them. The germline CDR1 and CDR2 sequences are ENHRY and SYGVKD. There are 12 residues in the CDR3. CDR3 region: CAISESLAGAFF. The CDR3 nucleotides are TGTGCCATCAGTGAAAGCCTTGCGGGTGCTTTCTTT.

V and J are TRBV27 and TRBJ2-7; TRBD1 agrees at 8 bases. The CDR3 runs 12 residues. The J segment lost 4 bases and the V segment lost 8 bases, leaving 4 bases of the junction unmatched. From germline, CDR1 is MNHEY and CDR2 SMNVEV (reference sequence). The CDR3 DNA sequence: TGTGCCAGCCGCGACAGGGGTTACGAGCAGTACTTC. Translating it yields CASRDRGYEQYF.

The V gene is TRBV7-9, the J gene TRBJ2-2; D might be TRBD1 (5 bases). Germline V gene sequence: CDR1 SEHNR, CDR2 FQNEAQ (reference sequence). The V end lost 5 bases, the J end lost 1 base, and 17 bases lay between the germline ends. The CDR3 is 17 amino acids. CDR3 residues: CASSPRSGHRNTGELFF. Here the CDR3 DNA reads TGTGCCAGCAGCCCCCGCTCAGGACACAGGAACACCGGGGAGCTGTTTTTT. The variable domain in full, with the rest retrieved from reference TRBV7-9 and TRBJ2-2, is DTGVSQNPRHKITKRGQNVTFRCDPISEHNRLYWYRQTLGQGPEFLTYFQNEAQLEKSRLLSDRFSAERPKGSFSTLEIQRTEQGDSAMYLCASSPRSGHRNTGELFFGEGSRLTVL.